What follows are 11 T cell receptor beta chains derived from one specimen sequenced in a study of spatial heterogeneity in lung cancer. TCRdb re-called the 5' RACE reads with MiXCR, one entry per CDR3 protein. Here the sample spans approximately 38,000 distinct CDR3 sequences, about 5.8% being singletons. Regarding time point: sample taken at primary tumor resection. In each case, whole RNA from tumor, nontumor lung or frozen PBMC was sequenced unsorted. The material sequenced was PBMCs, taken at surgery. All receptors derive from a male donor with early-stage non-small cell lung cancer.

Many counts were recorded for this clonotype. For the CDR3, the DNA is TGCAGTGCTAGAGAAGGTTCTAGCGGGGGGCCGGCAGATACGCAGTATTTT. This translates into CSAREGSSGGPADTQYF. J is TRBJ2-3 and V is TRBV20-1, with 11 nucleotides matching TRBD2. Looked up from germline, CDR1 is DFQATT and CDR2 is SNEGSKA (reference sequence). CDR3 length: 17 residues. J was trimmed by 4 bases and V by 0 bases; bases with no gene match: 9.

This clonotype was found many times. The rearrangement links TRBV6-5 to TRBJ1-6; D is unresolved. CDR1 is MNHEY and CDR2 is SVGAGI in the germline V gene. The V end was cut by 0 bases, the J end by 11 bases, with 11 bases between. This CDR3 comprises 14 residues. CDR3 sequence (DNA): TGTGCCAGCAGTTACTCAGGACCGTGGGCACCCCTCCACTTT. As protein: CASSYSGPWAPLHF.

This chain links TRBV30 with TRBJ2-3, with D hard to call. CDR1 is GTSNPN, CDR2 SVGIG, per germline (reference sequence). The CDR3 is 11 residues long. V dropped 1 base and J dropped 4 bases, with 3 bases sitting between them. CDR3 bases: TGTGCCTGGAGTGGGTCAGATACGCAGTATTTT. Translating gives CAWSGSDTQYF.

This chain joins TRBV7-6 and TRBJ2-1; 9 nucleotides match TRBD2. The CDR3 consists of 16 residues. Germline V lookup: CDR1 SGHVS, CDR2 FNYEAQ. V lost 0 bases and J lost 7; bases outside the gene matches: 7. The CDR3 is CASSLAASGDLNEQFF. The CDR3 DNA follows: TGTGCCAGCAGCTTAGCCGCTAGCGGGGACCTAAATGAGCAGTTCTTC.

This clonotype was counted ten times or more. The CDR3 region is CASSFGGSGGPRTDTQYF. The CDR3 nucleotides read TGTGCCAGCAGCTTTGGGGGTAGCGGGGGGCCGAGGACAGATACGCAGTATTTT. The chain links TRBV5-8 to TRBJ2-3; 10 positions match TRBD2. With 2 bases clipped from V and 3 bases from J, the junction kept 12 bases outside the gene matches. Germline V gives CDR1 SGHTS, CDR2 YDEGEE. This CDR3 has 18 residues.

This clonotype was counted many times. The chain uses TRBV24-1 and TRBJ2-6; a weak D match, TRBD2 (6 bases). The germline V gene encodes CDR1 KGHDR and CDR2 SFDVKD. The ends were cut back, 3 bases at V and 2 bases at J, with 10 bases in the middle. The CDR3 has 16 residues. The CDR3 spells CATSDPGLTGANVLTF. The CDR3 DNA sequence: TGTGCCACCAGTGATCCGGGACTGACTGGGGCCAACGTCCTGACTTTC.

Points on this clonotype: One end of the junction varies from germline; a read error may be responsible. V gene TRBV7-7 combines with J gene TRBJ2-2, with no clear D. The CDR3 has 14 amino acids. Germline CDR1 is SSHAT and CDR2 is FNYEAQ (reference sequence). The CDR3 coding sequence is TGTGCTAGCAGCTTAGGACGGTACACCGGGGAGCTGTTTTTT. This codes for CASSLGRYTGELFF.

This clonotype was counted at least ten times. The chain has TRBV9 and TRBJ1-4; D is possibly TRBD1 (5 bases). The germline CDR1 and CDR2 sequences are SGDLS and YYNGEE. The length of the CDR3 is 15 residues. V lost 4 bases and J 8 bases, leaving 18 bases between the germline ends. The CDR3 loop is CASSSPVGGGEKLFF. CDR3 DNA: TGTGCCAGCAGCTCCCCAGTTGGGGGGGGGGAAAAACTGTTTTTT. Together with reference TRBV9 and TRBJ1-4, the CDR3 gives the full variable domain: DSGVTQTPKHLITATGQRVTLRCSPRSGDLSVYWYQQSLDQGLQFLIQYYNGEERAKGNILERFSAQQFPDLHSELNLSSLELGDSALYFCASSSPVGGGEKLFFGSGTQLSVL.

This clonotype was recorded many times. The rearrangement uses TRBV7-9 and TRBJ2-7, with D maybe TRBD2 (7 bases). The germline CDR1 and CDR2 sequences are SEHNR and FQNEAQ (reference sequence). V was cut by 9 bases and J by 1 base, with 13 bases left in between. The CDR3 extends over 13 amino acids. The CDR3 is CASGGGRSYEQYF. As DNA, the CDR3 is TGTGCCAGTGGGGGGGGCAGGTCCTACGAGCAGTACTTC.

This clonotype was counted at least ten times. The V gene is TRBV5-6, the J gene TRBJ1-6; 12 bases fit TRBD1. The CDR3 runs 16 residues. CDR1 SGHDT and CDR2 YYEEEE come from the germline V gene. V lost 4 bases and J lost 9; bases outside the gene matches: 8. CDR3 bases: TGTGCCAGCAGCCCGATAGGGACAGGGGGCCTTTCACCCCTCCACTTT. It specifies CASSPIGTGGLSPLHF.

This clonotype was recorded a few times. The chain couples TRBV11-2 to TRBJ1-6; weak D call: TRBD1 (6 bases). Germline V gene data show CDR1 as SGHAT and CDR2 as FQNNGV. V lost 3 bases to trimming and J lost 8 bases, with 14 bases between them. The length of the CDR3 is 15 residues. The CDR3 bases are TGTGCCAGCAGCTTCCTAGGGGGGAGTGATTCACCCCTCCACTTT. This encodes CASSFLGGSDSPLHF. Together with reference TRBV11-2 and TRBJ1-6, the CDR3 gives the full variable domain: EAGVAQSPRYKIIEKRQSVAFWCNPISGHATLYWYQQILGQGPKLLIQFQNNGVVDDSQLPKDRFSAERLKGVDSTLKIQPAKLEDSAVYLCASSFLGGSDSPLHFGNGTRLTVT.